This T cell receptor (beta chain) was recovered during a study of molecular identifiers for immune sequencing clone quantification. Study details: Replicates partitioned RNA from 20,000 or 100,000 naive CD8 cells into five parts, sequencing four.

The CDR3 sequence is 19 residues long. Germline values: CDR1 SGHTA, CDR2 FQGNSA. J lost 2 bases, V lost 4 bases, and 13 bases had no gene match. CD8+CD4-CCR7+CD45RA+ cells were sorted as naive CD8 T cells. Previously described methods and listed TCR primers produced bulk TCR libraries. TCRdb re-analysed the PCR reads in MiXCR, keeping a single row per CDR3 protein. This sample has nearly 650,000 distinct CDR3 sequences, with 25% found just once. Study-wide results and limits: Among effectors, clones above 20 RNA copies held over 98% of molecules; among naive cells, under 1%.

This clonotype was observed a few times. The antigen is undetermined. This sequence originates from a human donor in good health. Some libraries in this study had Jurkat cell RNA spiked in. Material for sequencing was naive CD8+ T cells from blood, with Jurkat cell RNA spiked in. Subset reported: FACS-sorted CD8+CD4-CCR7+CD45RA+ naive T cells. The rearrangement links TRBV7-2 to TRBJ2-3; TRBD2 agrees at 12 bases. The CDR3 protein is CASSYITSGGRRYTDTQYF. In DNA form, the CDR3 reads TGTGCCAGCAGCTACATAACTAGCGGGGGGCGCAGATACACAGATACGCAGTATTTT.